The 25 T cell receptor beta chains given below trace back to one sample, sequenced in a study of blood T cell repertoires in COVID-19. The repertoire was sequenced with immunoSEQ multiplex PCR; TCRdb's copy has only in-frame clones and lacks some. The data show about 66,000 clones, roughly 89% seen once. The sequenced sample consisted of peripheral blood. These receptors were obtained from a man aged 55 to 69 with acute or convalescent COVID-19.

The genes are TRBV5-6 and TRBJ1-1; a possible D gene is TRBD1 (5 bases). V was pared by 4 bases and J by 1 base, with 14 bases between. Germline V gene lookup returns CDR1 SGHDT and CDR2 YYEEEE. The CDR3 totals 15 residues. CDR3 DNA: TGTGCCAGCAGCCCGAATACAGGACAGAACACTGAAGCTTTCTTT. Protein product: CASSPNTGQNTEAFF. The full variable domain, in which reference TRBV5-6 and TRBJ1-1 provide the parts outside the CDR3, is DAGVTQSPTHLIKTRGQQVTLRCSPKSGHDTVSWYQQALGQGPQFIFQYYEEEERQRGNFPDRFSGHQFPNYSSELNVNALLLGDSALYLCASSPNTGQNTEAFFGQGTRLTVV.

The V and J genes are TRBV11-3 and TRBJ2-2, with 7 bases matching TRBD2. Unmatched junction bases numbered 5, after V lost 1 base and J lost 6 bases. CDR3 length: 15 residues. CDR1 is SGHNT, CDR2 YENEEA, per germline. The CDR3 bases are TGTGCCAGCAGCTTAGGGACTAGAGGCCCCGGGGAGCTGTTTTTT. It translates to CASSLGTRGPGELFF.

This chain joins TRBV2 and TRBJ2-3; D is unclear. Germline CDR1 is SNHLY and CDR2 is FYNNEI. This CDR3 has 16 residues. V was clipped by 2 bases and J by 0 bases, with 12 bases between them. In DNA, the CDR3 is TGTGCCAGCAGTGAACTGGTCGGCGGAAGCACAGATACGCAGTATTTT. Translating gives CASSELVGGSTDTQYF.

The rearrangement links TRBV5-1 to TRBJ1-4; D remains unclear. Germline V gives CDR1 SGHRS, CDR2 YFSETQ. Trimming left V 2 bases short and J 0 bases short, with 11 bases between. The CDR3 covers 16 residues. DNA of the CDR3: TGCGCCAGCAGCTTAGCCGTAATTGCAACTAATGAAAAACTGTTTTTT. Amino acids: CASSLAVIATNEKLFF.

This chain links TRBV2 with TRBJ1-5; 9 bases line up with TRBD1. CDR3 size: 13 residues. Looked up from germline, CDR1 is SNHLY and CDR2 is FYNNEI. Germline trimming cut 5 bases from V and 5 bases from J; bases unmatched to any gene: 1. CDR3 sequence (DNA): TGTGCCAGCAGTAGGGACAGGGATCAGCCCCAGCATTTT. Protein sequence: CASSRDRDQPQHF.

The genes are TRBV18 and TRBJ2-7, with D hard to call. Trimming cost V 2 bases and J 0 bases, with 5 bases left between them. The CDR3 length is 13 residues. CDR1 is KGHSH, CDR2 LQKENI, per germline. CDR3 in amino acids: CASSPVVSYEQYF. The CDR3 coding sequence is TGTGCCAGCTCACCAGTAGTCTCCTACGAGCAGTACTTC. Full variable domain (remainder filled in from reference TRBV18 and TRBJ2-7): NAGVMQNPRHLVRRRGQEARLRCSPMKGHSHVYWYRQLPEEGLKFMVYLQKENIIDESGMPKERFSAEFPKEGPSILRIQQVVRGDSAAYFCASSPVVSYEQYFGPGTRLTVT.

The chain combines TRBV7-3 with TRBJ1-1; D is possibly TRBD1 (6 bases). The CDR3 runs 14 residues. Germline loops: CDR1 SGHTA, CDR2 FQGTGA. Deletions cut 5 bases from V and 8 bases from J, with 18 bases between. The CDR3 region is CASSPGTGPAEAFF. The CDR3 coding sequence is TGTGCCAGCAGCCCAGGAACAGGGCCAGCCGAAGCTTTCTTT.

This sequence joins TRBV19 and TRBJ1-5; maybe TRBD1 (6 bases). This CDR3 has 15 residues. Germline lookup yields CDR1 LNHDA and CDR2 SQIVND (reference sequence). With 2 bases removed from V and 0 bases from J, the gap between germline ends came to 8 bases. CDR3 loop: CASSIYRDSNQPQHF. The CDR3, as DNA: TGTGCCAGTAGTATATACAGGGATAGCAATCAGCCCCAGCATTTT.

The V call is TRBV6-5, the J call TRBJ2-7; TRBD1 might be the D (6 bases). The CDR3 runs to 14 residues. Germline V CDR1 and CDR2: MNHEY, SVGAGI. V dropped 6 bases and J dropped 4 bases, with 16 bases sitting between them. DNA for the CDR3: TGTGCCAGCAGACACAACAGGGTCGGGTACGAGCAGTACTTC. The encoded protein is CASRHNRVGYEQYF.

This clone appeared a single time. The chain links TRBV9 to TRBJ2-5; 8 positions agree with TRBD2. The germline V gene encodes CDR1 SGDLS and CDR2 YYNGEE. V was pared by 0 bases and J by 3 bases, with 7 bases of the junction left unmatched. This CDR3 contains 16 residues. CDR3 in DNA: TGTGCCAGCAGCGTAGACAGAAGGGGACTAGAAGAGACCCAGTACTTC. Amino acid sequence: CASSVDRRGLEETQYF.

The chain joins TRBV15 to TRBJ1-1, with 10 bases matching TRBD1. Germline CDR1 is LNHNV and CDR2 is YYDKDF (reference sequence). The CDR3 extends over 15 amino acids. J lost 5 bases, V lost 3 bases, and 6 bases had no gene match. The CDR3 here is CATSSGGQGRTEAFF. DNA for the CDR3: TGTGCCACCAGCAGTGGGGGACAGGGGCGAACTGAAGCTTTCTTT.

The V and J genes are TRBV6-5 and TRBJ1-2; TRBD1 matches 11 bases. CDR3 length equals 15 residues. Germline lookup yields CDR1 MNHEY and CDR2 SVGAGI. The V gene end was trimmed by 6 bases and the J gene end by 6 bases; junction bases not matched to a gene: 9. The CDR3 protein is CASRPGTGGHNGYTF. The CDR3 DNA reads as TGTGCCAGCAGGCCCGGGACAGGGGGTCACAATGGCTACACCTTC.

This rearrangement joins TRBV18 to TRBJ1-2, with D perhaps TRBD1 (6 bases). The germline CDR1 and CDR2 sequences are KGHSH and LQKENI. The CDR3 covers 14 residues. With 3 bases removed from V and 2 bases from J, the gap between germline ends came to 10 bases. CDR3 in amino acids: CASSPDSTNYGYTF. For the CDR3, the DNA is TGTGCCAGCTCACCGGACAGTACAAACTATGGCTACACCTTC.

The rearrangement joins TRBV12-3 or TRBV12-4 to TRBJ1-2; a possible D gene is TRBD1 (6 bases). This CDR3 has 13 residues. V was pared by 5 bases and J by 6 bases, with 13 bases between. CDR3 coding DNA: TGTGCCAGCAGTCCTACAGGGATTGATGGCTACACCTTC. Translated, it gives CASSPTGIDGYTF.

CDR3 nucleotide sequence: TGTGCCAGCAGTGATCAGGGAGGGTACTATGGCTACACCTTC. As protein: CASSDQGGYYGYTF. The chain combines TRBV6-1 with TRBJ1-2; tentatively, D is TRBD1 (5 bases). The V gene's germline CDR1 is MNHNS and CDR2 SASEGT. This CDR3 contains 14 residues. Trimming removed 3 bases at V and 3 bases at J, with 11 bases between.

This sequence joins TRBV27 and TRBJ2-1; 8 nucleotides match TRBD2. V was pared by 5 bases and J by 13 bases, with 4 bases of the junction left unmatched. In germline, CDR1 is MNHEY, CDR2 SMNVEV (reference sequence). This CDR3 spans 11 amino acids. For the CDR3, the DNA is TGTGCCAGCAGTACCGGGACTAGACAGTTCTTC. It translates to CASSTGTRQFF.

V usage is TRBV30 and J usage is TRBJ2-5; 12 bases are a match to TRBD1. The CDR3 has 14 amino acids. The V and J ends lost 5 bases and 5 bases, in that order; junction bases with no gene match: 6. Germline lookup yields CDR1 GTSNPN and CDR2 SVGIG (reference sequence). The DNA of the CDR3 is TGTGCCTGGGGGGGACAGGGGGCACGGGAGACCCAGTACTTC. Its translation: CAWGGQGARETQYF.

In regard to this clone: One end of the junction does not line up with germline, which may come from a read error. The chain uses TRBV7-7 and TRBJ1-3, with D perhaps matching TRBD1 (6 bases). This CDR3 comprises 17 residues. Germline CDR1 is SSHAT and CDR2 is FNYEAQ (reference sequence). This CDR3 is CASSLRPTGFSGNTIYF. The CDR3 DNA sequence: TGTGCTAGCAGCTTGCGACCTACAGGGTTCTCTGGAAACACCATATATTTT.

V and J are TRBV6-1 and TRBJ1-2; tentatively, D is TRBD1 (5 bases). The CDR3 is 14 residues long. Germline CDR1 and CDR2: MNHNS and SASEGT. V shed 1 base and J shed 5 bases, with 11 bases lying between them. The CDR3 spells CASSEEGLGYGYTF. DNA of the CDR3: TGTGCCAGCAGTGAAGAGGGGTTGGGATATGGCTACACCTTC.

The CDR3 coding sequence is TGTGCCACCAGCAGAGACGGAGCGGTCTCCTCTGGAAACACCATATATTTT. Translation: CATSRDGAVSSGNTIYF. V usage is TRBV15 and J usage is TRBJ1-3; no firm D call. The germline gives CDR1 LNHNV, CDR2 YYDKDF (reference sequence). With 0 bases removed from V and 0 bases from J, the gap between germline ends came to 12 bases. This CDR3 comprises 17 residues.

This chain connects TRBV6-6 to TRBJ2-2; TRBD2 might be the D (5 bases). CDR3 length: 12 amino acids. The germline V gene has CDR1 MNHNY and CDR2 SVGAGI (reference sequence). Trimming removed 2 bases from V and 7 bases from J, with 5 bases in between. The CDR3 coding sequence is TGTGCCAGCAGTTACGGGAGCGGGGAGCTGTTTTTT. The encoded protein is CASSYGSGELFF.

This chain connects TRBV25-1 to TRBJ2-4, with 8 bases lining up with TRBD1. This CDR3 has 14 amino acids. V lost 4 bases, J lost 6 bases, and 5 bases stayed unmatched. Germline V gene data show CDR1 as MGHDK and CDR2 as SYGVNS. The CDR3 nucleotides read TGTGCCAGCAGTGTCCAGGGGGCGGTAAACATTCAGTACTTC. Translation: CASSVQGAVNIQYF. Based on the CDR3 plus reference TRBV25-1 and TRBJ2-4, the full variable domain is EADIYQTPRYLVIGTGKKITLECSQTMGHDKMYWYQQDPGMELHLIHYSYGVNSTEKGDLSSESTVSRIRTEHFPLTLESARPSHTSQYLCASSVQGAVNIQYFGAGTRLSVL.

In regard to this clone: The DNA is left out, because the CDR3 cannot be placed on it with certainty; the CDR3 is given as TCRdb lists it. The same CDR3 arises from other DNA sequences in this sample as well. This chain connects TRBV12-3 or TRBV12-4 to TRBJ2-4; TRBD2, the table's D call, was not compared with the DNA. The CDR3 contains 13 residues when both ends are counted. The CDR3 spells CASSTSTGNIQYF.

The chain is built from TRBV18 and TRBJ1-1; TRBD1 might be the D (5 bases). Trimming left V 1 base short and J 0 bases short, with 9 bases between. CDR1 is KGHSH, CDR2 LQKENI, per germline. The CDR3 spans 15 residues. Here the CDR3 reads CASSPQGLMNTEAFF. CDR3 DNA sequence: TGTGCCAGCTCACCACAGGGACTGATGAACACTGAAGCTTTCTTT.

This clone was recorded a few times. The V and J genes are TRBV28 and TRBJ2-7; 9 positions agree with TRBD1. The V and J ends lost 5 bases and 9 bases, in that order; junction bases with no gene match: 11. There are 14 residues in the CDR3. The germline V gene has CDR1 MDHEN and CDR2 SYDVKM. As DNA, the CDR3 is TGTGCCAGCAGTCGGGGGGACAGGGATAGTGGGCAGTACTTC. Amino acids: CASSRGDRDSGQYF.